Listed here are 15 T cell receptor beta chains from one sample, sequenced in a study of blood T cell repertoires in COVID-19. Clones were sequenced by immunoSEQ multiplex PCR, and TCRdb holds only the in-frame ones, with some missing. The table includes about 140,000 clones, about nine tenths detected once. The source material was peripheral blood. These receptor sequences come from a human donor with COVID-19, enrolled during active disease. The donor label of this sample is uncertain.

This clone occurred once. This chain uses TRBV4-1 with TRBJ1-3, with TRBD1 as a possible D gene (6 bases). Germline V gene sequence: CDR1 MGHRA, CDR2 YSYEKL. The CDR3 sequence is 13 residues long. The V end lost 11 bases, the J end lost 0 bases, and 11 bases lay between the germline ends. The CDR3 DNA reads TGCGCCGCGGGGGGCCTCTCTGGAAACACCATATATTTT. The encoded protein is CAAGGLSGNTIYF.

The chain links TRBV14 to TRBJ2-7; 7 nucleotides align to TRBD2. The CDR3 runs 15 residues. The germline CDR1 and CDR2 sequences are SGHDN and FVKESK. V lost 4 bases and J lost 2; bases outside the gene matches: 8. In nucleotides, the CDR3 is TGTGCCAGCAGCCCCACCCTGCGGGGGACCTACGAGCAGTACTTC. It translates to CASSPTLRGTYEQYF.

Written as DNA, the CDR3 is TGTGCCAGCAGTTCTAGCGCTAGCGGGGGGGCTATTGAGCAGTTCTTC. Its translation is CASSSSASGGAIEQFF. V and J are TRBV2 and TRBJ2-1; 12 positions agree with TRBD2. This CDR3 is built from 16 residues. Germline V lookup: CDR1 SNHLY, CDR2 FYNNEI. With 5 bases clipped from V and 9 bases from J, the junction kept 11 bases outside the gene matches. The whole variable domain, remainder taken from reference TRBV2 and TRBJ2-1, is EPEVTQTPSHQVTQMGQEVILRCVPISNHLYFYWYRQILGQKVEFLVSFYNNEISEKSEIFDDQFSVERPDGSNFTLKIRSTKLEDSAMYFCASSSSASGGAIEQFFGPGTRLTVL.

The chain has TRBV11-2 and TRBJ2-1; the match to TRBD1 covers 7 bases. Trimming removed 0 bases from V and 8 bases from J; junction bases left unmatched: 10. Germline-derived CDR1 and CDR2 are SGHAT and FQNNGV. The CDR3 runs to 16 residues. CDR3 residues: CASSLDLETGRYEQFF. CDR3 nucleotide sequence: TGTGCCAGCAGCTTAGATCTAGAGACAGGGCGCTATGAGCAGTTCTTC. The variable domain in full, with the rest retrieved from reference TRBV11-2 and TRBJ2-1, is EAGVAQSPRYKIIEKRQSVAFWCNPISGHATLYWYQQILGQGPKLLIQFQNNGVVDDSQLPKDRFSAERLKGVDSTLKIQPAKLEDSAVYLCASSLDLETGRYEQFFGPGTRLTVL.

The chain joins TRBV30 to TRBJ1-2; TRBD1 agrees at 7 bases. This CDR3 comprises 14 residues. Germline CDR1 and CDR2: GTSNPN and SVGIG (reference sequence). J lost 4 bases, V lost 4 bases, and 9 bases had no gene match. For the CDR3, the DNA is TGTGCCTGGACCCGAGACAGGGCCTTCTATGGCTACACCTTC. Translation: CAWTRDRAFYGYTF.

The chain uses TRBV29-1 and TRBJ1-2, with D hard to call. V dropped 5 bases and J dropped 4 bases, with 8 bases sitting between them. Germline assignment: CDR1 SQVTM and CDR2 ANQGSEA. This CDR3 is built from 11 residues. In DNA, the CDR3 is TGCAGCGTTTCGAGAGCCTATGGCTACACCTTC. It specifies CSVSRAYGYTF.

The chain carries TRBV10-3 and TRBJ1-5, with 10 bases that match TRBD1. V shed 5 bases and J 5 bases; nucleotides not matched to a gene: 12. This CDR3 contains 17 residues. Germline V gene data show CDR1 as ENHRY and CDR2 as SYGVKD. CDR3 bases: TGTGCCATCAGTTCCGCCGGGACAGGGGTTGTTGATCAGCCCCAGCATTTT. It encodes CAISSAGTGVVDQPQHF.

The genes are TRBV4-2 and TRBJ2-7; 7 nucleotides match TRBD1. The germline CDR1 and CDR2 sequences are LGHNA and YNFKEQ. The CDR3 is made up of 17 amino acids. Unmatched junction bases numbered 11, after V lost 0 bases and J lost 3 bases. The CDR3 DNA reads as TGTGCCAGCAGCCAAGATTTGGCAGGGGGTAGGTTCTACGAGCAGTACTTC. Translating it yields CASSQDLAGGRFYEQYF.

CDR3 in DNA: TGTGCCAGCAGCTCCGGACTAGCGGAAAATGAGTACGAGCAGTACTTC. It encodes CASSSGLAENEYEQYF. The chain recombines TRBV9 with TRBJ2-7, with 10 bases lining up with TRBD2. This CDR3 comprises 16 residues. CDR1 SGDLS and CDR2 YYNGEE come from the germline V gene. The junction had 11 bases not matched to a gene; V was cut back by 4 bases and J by 4 bases.

J is TRBJ2-2 and V is TRBV11-3; 11 bases align to TRBD2. CDR1 and CDR2 from the germline V gene are SGHNT and YENEEA. V shed 5 bases, J shed 2 bases, and the junction held 4 bases outside the gene matches. The CDR3 runs to 16 residues. DNA of the CDR3: TGTGCCAGCAGCATTAGCGGGGGGGCCAACACCGGGGAGCTGTTTTTT. This codes for CASSISGGANTGELFF. The variable domain in full, completed from reference TRBV11-3 and TRBJ2-2, reads EAGVVQSPRYKIIEKKQPVAFWCNPISGHNTLYWYLQNLGQGPELLIRYENEEAVDDSQLPKDRFSAERLKGVDSTLKIQPAELGDSAVYLCASSISGGANTGELFFGEGSRLTVL.

This chain connects TRBV18 to TRBJ1-6, with a possible D match to TRBD1 (5 bases). The V end was cut by 5 bases, the J end by 5 bases, with 13 bases between. The germline CDR1 and CDR2 sequences are KGHSH and LQKENI. CDR3 length: 15 residues. The CDR3 nucleotides read TGTGCCAGCTCAGGGGGGACGGGAAATAATTCACCCCTCCACTTT. Translated: CASSGGTGNNSPLHF.

V gene TRBV5-1 combines with J gene TRBJ1-1; a possible D gene is TRBD1 (6 bases). The CDR3 has 15 amino acids. Trimming left V 3 bases short and J 3 bases short, with 15 bases between. Per germline, CDR1 SGHRS and CDR2 YFSETQ. The CDR3 is CASSSKRTAYTEAFF. In DNA form, the CDR3 reads TGCGCCAGCAGCTCGAAAAGGACAGCTTACACTGAAGCTTTCTTT.

V is TRBV19 and J is TRBJ2-3; TRBD1 might be the D (5 bases). The V end was cut by 7 bases, the J end by 2 bases, with 16 bases between. The CDR3 is made up of 15 amino acids. Germline CDR1 reads LNHDA; CDR2 reads SQIVND (reference sequence). As DNA, the CDR3 is TGTGCCAGTACCAAAAAGGGGAAGGCCACAGATACGCAGTATTTT. Translation: CASTKKGKATDTQYF.

V gene TRBV19 combines with J gene TRBJ1-5; 7 bases are a match to TRBD1. The germline CDR1 and CDR2 sequences are LNHDA and SQIVND (reference sequence). This CDR3 is built from 15 residues. The V segment lost 4 bases and the J segment 4 bases; nucleotides outside the gene matches: 7. CDR3 sequence: CASSSRGSGNQPQHF. CDR3 bases: TGTGCCAGTAGTAGCAGGGGGAGTGGGAATCAGCCCCAGCATTTT.

In this sample, this clone turned up a few times. The gene calls are TRBV6-5 and TRBJ1-3, with D perhaps TRBD1 (5 bases). The CDR3 loop spans 15 amino acids. CDR1 is MNHEY and CDR2 is SVGAGI in the germline V gene. The V gene lost 6 bases and the J gene lost 0 bases, with 12 bases spanning the gap. This chain's CDR3 is CASSVDRSSGNTIYF. The CDR3 DNA sequence: TGTGCCAGCAGCGTTGACAGATCCTCTGGAAACACCATATATTTT.